A selection of T cell receptor beta chains follows, all from one sample in a study of T-cell memory formation after mild COVID-19. One entry per CDR3 protein results from TCRdb running MiXCR on the 5' RACE reads. The table has fewer than 450,000 distinct CDR3 sequences, roughly a quarter seen once. The sample consisted of PBMCs or a T cell subset sorted from them (not recorded which). Receptor source: an adult woman who had mild COVID-19 (a few samples of this study predate the infection). Cell type and time point are not known. Each CDR3 is given with its conserved first and last residue. The D gene is left open where the match is weak. Clone size is shown for a subset of rows, as once, few, many or a class of expanded clone.

v_gene	d_gene	abundance	j_gene	CDR3nt	CDR3aa
TRBV14	.	.	TRBJ2-1	TGTGCCAGCAGACAAGATCGGCGTACCTACAATGAGCAGTTCTTC	CASRQDRRTYNEQFF
TRBV12-3/TRBV12-4	.	once	TRBJ1-4	TGTGCCAGCAGTTTAGCGCAAGAGGGGCTGAGACTGTTTTTT	CASSLAQEGLRLFF
TRBV7-6	TRBD2	few	TRBJ2-3	TGTGCCAGCAGCCTACCTAGCGGGAGAGTCCCAGATACGCAGTATTTT	CASSLPSGRVPDTQYF
TRBV7-9	TRBD2	few	TRBJ2-2	TGTGCCAGCAGCAGAACTAGCGGGAGAGGCACCGGGGAGCTGTTTTTT	CASSRTSGRGTGELFF
TRBV25-1	.	.	TRBJ2-2	TGTGCCAGCAGTGAACGGGGTGGTGCTCCCACCGGGGAGCTGTTTTTT	CASSERGGAPTGELFF
TRBV7-9	.	.	TRBJ2-5	TGTGCCAGCAGCTTAACGTCGGAGACCCAGTACTTC	CASSLTSETQYF
TRBV7-9	.	.	TRBJ2-5	TGTGCCAGCAGCATCGGGAGTTTAGGAGAGACCCAGTACTTC	CASSIGSLGETQYF
TRBV25-1	.	.	TRBJ2-3	TGTGCCAGCAGTGAACCTGGGGTTAATACGCAGTATTTT	CASSEPGVNTQYF
TRBV5-1	.	.	TRBJ1-1	TGCGCCAGCAGCCGGTCGGGATCGGGCACTGAAGCTTTCTTT	CASSRSGSGTEAFF
TRBV24-1	.	.	TRBJ2-7	TGTGCCACCAGTGATCTAAATTACGAGCAGTACTTC	CATSDLNYEQYF
TRBV20-1	.	.	TRBJ1-2	TGCAGTGTTCCGTACAGGGATCGCCATGGCTACACCTTC	CSVPYRDRHGYTF
TRBV20-1	.	.	TRBJ1-5	TGCAGTGCTAGGGAACCCGCGGGCGGCAATCAGCCCCAGCATTTT	CSAREPAGGNQPQHF
TRBV9	.	few	TRBJ1-1	TGTGCCAGCAGCGTAGACAGTGGGGGGAACACTGAAGCTTTCTTT	CASSVDSGGNTEAFF
TRBV29-1	TRBD1	few	TRBJ1-4	TGCAGCGGGTCGGACAGGGATAATGAAAAACTGTTTTTT	CSGSDRDNEKLFF
TRBV7-6	TRBD1	few	TRBJ1-1	TGTGCCAGCAGCTCGACAGGGGTCGCTTTCTTT	CASSSTGVAFF